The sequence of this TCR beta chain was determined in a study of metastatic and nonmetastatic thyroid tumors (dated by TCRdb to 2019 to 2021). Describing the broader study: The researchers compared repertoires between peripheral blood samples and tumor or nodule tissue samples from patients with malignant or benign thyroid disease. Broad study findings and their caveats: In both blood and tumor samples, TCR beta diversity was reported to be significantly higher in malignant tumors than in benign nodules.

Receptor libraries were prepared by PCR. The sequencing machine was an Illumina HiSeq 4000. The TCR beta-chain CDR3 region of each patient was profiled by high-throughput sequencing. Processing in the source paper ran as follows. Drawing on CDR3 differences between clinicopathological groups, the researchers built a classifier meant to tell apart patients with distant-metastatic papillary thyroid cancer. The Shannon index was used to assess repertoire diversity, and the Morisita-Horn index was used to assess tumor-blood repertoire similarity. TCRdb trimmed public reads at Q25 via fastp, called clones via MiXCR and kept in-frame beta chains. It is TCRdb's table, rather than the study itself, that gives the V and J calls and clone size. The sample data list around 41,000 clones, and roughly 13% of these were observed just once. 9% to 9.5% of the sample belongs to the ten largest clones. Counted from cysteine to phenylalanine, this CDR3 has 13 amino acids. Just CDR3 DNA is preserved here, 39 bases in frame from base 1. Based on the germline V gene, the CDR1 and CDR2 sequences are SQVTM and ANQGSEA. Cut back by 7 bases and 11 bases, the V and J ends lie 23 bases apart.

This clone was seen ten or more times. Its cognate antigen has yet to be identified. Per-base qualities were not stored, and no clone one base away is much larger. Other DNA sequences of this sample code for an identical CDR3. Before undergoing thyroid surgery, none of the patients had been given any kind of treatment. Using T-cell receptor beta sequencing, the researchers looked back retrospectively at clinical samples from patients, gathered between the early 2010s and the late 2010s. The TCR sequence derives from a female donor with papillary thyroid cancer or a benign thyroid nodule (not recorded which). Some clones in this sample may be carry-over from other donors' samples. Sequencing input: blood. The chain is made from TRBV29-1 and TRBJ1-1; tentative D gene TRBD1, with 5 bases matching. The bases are TGCAGCGGTTATTCGGGGGTTAGGGGTGGTGCTTTCTTT. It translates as CSGYSGVRGGAFF.